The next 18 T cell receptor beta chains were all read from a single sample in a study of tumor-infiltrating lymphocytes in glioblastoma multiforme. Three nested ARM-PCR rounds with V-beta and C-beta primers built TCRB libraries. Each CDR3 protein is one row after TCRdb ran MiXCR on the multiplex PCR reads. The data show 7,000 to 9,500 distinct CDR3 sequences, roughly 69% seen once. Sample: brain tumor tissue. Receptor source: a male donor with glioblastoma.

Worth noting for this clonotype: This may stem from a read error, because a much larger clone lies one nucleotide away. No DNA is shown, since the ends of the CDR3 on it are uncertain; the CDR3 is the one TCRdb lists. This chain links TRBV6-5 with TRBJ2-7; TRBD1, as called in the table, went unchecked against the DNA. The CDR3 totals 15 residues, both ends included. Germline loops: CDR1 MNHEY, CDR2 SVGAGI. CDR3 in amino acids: CASSNLRCPSYEQYF.

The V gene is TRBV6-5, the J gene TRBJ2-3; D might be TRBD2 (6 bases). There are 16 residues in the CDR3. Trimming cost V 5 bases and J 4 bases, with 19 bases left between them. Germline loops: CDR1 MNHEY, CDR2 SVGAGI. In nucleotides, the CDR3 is TGTGCCAGCAGTCCCCTGGTTAGCGGAAGCGCAGATACGCAGTATTTT. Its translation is CASSPLVSGSADTQYF.

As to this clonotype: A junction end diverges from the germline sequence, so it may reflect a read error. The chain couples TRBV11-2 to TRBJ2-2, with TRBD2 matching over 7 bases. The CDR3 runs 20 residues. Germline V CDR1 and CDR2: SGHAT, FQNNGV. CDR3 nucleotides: TGTGCCAGCACCCCCTCATTCGGCCTAGGGCTAGCGGTAAACACCGTGGAGCTTTTTTTT. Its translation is CASTPSFGLGLAVNTVELFF.

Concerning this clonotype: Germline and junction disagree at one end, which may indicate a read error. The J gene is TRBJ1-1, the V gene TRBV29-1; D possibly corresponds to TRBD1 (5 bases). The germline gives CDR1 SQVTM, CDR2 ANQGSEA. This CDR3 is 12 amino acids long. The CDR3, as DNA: TGCAGCGTTGGGGCGACAGAGAGTGCCCGGGGCTTT. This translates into CSVGATESARGF.

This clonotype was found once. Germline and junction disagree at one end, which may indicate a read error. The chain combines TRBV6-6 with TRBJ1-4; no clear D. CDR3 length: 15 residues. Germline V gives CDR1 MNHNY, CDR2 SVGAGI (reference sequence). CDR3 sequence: CVSSYSRATNEKLFF. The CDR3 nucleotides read TGTGTCAGCAGTTACTCGAGGGCAACTAATGAAAAACTGTTTTTT.

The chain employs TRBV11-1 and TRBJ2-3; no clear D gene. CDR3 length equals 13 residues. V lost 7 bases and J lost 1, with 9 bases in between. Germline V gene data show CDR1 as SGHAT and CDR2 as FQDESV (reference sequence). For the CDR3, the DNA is TGTGCCAGCATCCCCTTCGGCACAGATACGCAGTATTTT. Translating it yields CASIPFGTDTQYF. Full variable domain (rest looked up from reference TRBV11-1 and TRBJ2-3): EAEVAQSPRYKITEKSQAVAFWCDPISGHATLYWYRQILGQGPELLVQFQDESVVDDSQLPKDRFSAERLKGVDSTLKIQPAELGDSAMYLCASIPFGTDTQYFGPGTRLTVL.

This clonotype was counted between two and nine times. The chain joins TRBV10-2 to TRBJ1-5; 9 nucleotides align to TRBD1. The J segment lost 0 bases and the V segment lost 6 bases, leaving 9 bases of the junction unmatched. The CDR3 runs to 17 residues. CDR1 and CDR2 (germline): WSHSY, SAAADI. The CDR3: CASRPGQGHYSNQPQHF. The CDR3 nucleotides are TGCGCCAGCAGACCGGGACAGGGCCACTATAGCAATCAGCCCCAGCATTTT.

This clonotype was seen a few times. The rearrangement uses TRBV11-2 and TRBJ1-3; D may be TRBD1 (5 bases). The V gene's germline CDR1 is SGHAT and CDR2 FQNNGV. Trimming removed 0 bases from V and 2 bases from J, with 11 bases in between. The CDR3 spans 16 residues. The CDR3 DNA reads TGTGCCAGCAGCTTAGATCGGGCAGGGACTGGAAACACCATATATTTT. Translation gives CASSLDRAGTGNTIYF.

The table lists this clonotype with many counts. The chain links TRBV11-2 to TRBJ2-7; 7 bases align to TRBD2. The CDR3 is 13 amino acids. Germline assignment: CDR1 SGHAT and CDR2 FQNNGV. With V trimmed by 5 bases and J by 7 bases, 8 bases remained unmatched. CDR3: CASSPPGLEEQYF. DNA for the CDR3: TGTGCCAGCAGCCCCCCAGGACTAGAGGAGCAGTACTTC.

CDR3 sequence reads: CSVGAGSGPDTQYF. The CDR3 DNA follows: TGCAGCGTTGGGGCAGGGTCGGGTCCAGATACGCAGTATTTT. The J gene is TRBJ2-3, the V gene TRBV29-1; a weak D match, TRBD1 (5 bases). Trimming cost V 4 bases and J 4 bases, with 15 bases left between them. The CDR3 loop spans 14 amino acids. The germline V gene has CDR1 SQVTM and CDR2 ANQGSEA.

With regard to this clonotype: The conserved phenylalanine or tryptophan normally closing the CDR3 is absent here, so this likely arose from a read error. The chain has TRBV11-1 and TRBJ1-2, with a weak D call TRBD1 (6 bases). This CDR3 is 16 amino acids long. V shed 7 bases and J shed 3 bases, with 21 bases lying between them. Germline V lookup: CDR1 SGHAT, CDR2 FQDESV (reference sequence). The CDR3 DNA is TGTGCCAGCAAGGATCGCAGACAGGCGAATGACTATGGCTACACCCTC. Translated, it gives CASKDRRQANDYGYTL.

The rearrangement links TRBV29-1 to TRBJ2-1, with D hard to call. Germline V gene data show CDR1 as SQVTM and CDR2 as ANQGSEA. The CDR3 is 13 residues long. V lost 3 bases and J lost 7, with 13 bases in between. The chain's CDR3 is CSVDAGLGNEQFF. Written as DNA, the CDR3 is TGCAGCGTTGATGCCGGTCTGGGTAATGAGCAGTTCTTC.

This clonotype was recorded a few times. The CDR3 DNA sequence: TGTGCCAGCAGCTTAGAGTCAGGGGGCTCCTACGAGCAGTACTTC. Translating gives CASSLESGGSYEQYF. This chain uses TRBV11-2 with TRBJ2-7, with 7 bases matching TRBD1. Per the germline V gene, CDR1 is SGHAT and CDR2 is FQNNGV. J gave up 0 bases and V 0 bases, and 2 bases lay outside the gene matches. The CDR3 is 15 amino acids.

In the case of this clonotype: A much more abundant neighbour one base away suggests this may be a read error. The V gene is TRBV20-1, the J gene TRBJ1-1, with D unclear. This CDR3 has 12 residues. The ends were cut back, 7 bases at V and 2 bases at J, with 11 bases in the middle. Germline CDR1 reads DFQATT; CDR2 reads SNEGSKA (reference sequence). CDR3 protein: CSDRAPNTEAFF. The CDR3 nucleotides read TGCAGTGATAGGGCCCCAAACACTGAAGCTTTCTTT.

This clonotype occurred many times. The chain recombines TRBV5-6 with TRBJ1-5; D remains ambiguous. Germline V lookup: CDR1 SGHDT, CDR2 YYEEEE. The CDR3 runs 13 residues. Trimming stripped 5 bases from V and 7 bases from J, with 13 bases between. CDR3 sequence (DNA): TGTGCCAGCAGTTTGAGCTGGGAGCAGCCCCAGCATTTT. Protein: CASSLSWEQPQHF.

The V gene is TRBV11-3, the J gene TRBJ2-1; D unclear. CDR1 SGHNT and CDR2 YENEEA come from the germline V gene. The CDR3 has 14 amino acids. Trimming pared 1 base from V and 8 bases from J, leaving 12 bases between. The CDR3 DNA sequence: TGTGCCAGCAGCTTAGCTCGCGCTCGGGATGAGCAGTTCTTC. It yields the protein CASSLARARDEQFF.

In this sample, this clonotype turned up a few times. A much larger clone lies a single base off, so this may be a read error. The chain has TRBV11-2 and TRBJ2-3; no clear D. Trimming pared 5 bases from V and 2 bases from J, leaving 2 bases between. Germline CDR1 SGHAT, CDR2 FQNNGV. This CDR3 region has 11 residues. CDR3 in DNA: TGTGCCAGCAGCCACACAGATACGCAGTATTTT. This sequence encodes CASSHTDTQYF.

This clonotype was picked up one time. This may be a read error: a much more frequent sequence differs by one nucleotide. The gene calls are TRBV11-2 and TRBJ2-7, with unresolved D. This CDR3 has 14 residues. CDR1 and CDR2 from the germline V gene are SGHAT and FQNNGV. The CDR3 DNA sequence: TGTGCCAGAAGCTTAGTTTCAGACTCCTACGAGCAGTACTTC. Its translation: CARSLVSDSYEQYF. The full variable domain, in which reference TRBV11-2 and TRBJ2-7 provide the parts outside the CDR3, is EAGVAQSPRYKIIEKRQSVAFWCNPISGHATLYWYQQILGQGPKLLIQFQNNGVVDDSQLPKDRFSAERLKGVDSTLKIQPAKLEDSAVYLCARSLVSDSYEQYFGPGTRLTVT.